These 4 T cell receptor beta chains originate from one sample sequenced in a study of CD8 T cells in Susac syndrome. A quantity of about 0.5 to 1 ug RNA underwent reverse transcription using random hexamers. Each CDR3 protein gets one entry after TCRdb re-called the immunoSEQ multiplex PCR reads with MiXCR. The sample has around 100,000 distinct CDR3 sequences, roughly 96% seen once. Sequencing was done on a sample of CD8+ T cells from PBMCs. Receptors originate from a human donor with Susac syndrome.

The CDR3 spells CASSQEEAAYEQYF. The CDR3 DNA sequence: TGCGCCAGCAGCCAAGAGGAAGCCGCCTACGAGCAGTACTTC. The V and J genes are TRBV4-1 and TRBJ2-7, with D hard to call. Germline assignment: CDR1 MGHRA and CDR2 YSYEKL. The CDR3 contains 14 residues. Trimming stripped 0 bases from V and 2 bases from J, with 8 bases between.

The table lists this clonotype with a count of one. The V gene is TRBV29-1, the J gene TRBJ1-4; weak D call: TRBD1 (6 bases). Germline V gene data show CDR1 as SQVTM and CDR2 as ANQGSEA. V lost 3 bases, J lost 7 bases, and 12 bases lay in between. This CDR3 has 13 residues. The CDR3 DNA is TGCAGCGTTGAGAACAGGGCAGGTGAAAAACTGTTTTTT. This translates into CSVENRAGEKLFF. The whole variable domain, filled in from reference TRBV29-1 and TRBJ1-4, reads SAVISQKPSRDICQRGTSLTIQCQVDSQVTMMFWYRQQPGQSLTLIATANQGSEATYESGFVIDKFPISRPNLTFSTLTVSNMSPEDSSIYLCSVENRAGEKLFFGSGTQLSVL.

J is TRBJ1-5 and V is TRBV4-1; 9 bases agree with TRBD1. Trimming took 3 bases from V and 6 from J; bases not matched to a gene: 9. CDR3 length: 16 amino acids. Germline values: CDR1 MGHRA, CDR2 YSYEKL. CDR3 nucleotide sequence: TGCGCCAGCAGCCACTCCGAGGGACAGGGAAGTCAGCCCCAGCATTTT. It yields the protein CASSHSEGQGSQPQHF.

V usage is TRBV11-2 and J usage is TRBJ2-7, with 9 bases aligning to TRBD2. The CDR3 length is 16 residues. J gave up 6 bases and V 1 base, and 10 bases lay outside the gene matches. In germline, CDR1 is SGHAT, CDR2 FQNNGV. The CDR3: CASSLGLGLALTEQYF. In DNA, the CDR3 is TGTGCCAGCAGCTTAGGCTTGGGACTAGCACTTACCGAGCAGTACTTC.